This section outlines one T cell receptor beta chain sequence together with its context. The target of this receptor is not known. No quality values exist for individual bases; no much larger clone is one base distant. The record originates from a study of blood T cell repertoires in COVID-19 (dated by TCRdb to about 2020). Notes on the research overall: Samples from collaborators originated in the United States, Italy and Spain and spanned both the acute and convalescent phases of COVID-19. The material from the prospective study consisted of cDNA or gDNA derived from T cells, B-cell-depleted T cells, or PBMCs. The dataset comprised deeply sampled blood TCRbeta repertoires from subjects exposed to, actively infected with, or recovered from COVID-19. The repertoires were made available in a free public database intended to serve as a resource for research on the immune response to SARS-CoV-2. The samples were drawn from the first 160 participants of the ongoing ImmuneRACE study and from 1,254 subjects provided by 6 global collaborators. Nearly every sample came with metadata listing a de-identified subject ID, COVID-19 status, age in years and sex. Where available, HLA class I and class II types were obtained from metadata supplied by the sample provider rather than from assay-based typing.

Participants in the prospective study were aged roughly 18 to 100 years, lived in 20 to 25 United States geographic areas, and enrolled through a virtual design. In the prospective study, participants were assigned to cohorts based on the clinical history participants reported in a screening survey and a study questionnaire. Exposed participants were defined as having been in contact with someone with a PCR-confirmed or clinician-diagnosed COVID-19 case within 2 weeks of study entry. In the prospective study, mobile phlebotomists collected whole blood, serum and a nasopharyngeal or oropharyngeal swab from each participant. Over a roughly 2-month period, participants in the prospective study had the option of providing additional blood draws and questionnaires. Before DNA extraction, blood samples from the prospective study were shipped at room temperature or frozen. General study outcomes and caveats: Clinical and demographic metadata were provided uncurated, with the amount varying by source and participant.

TCRbeta CDR3 regions were amplified from genomic DNA by means of the immunoSEQ Assay, a bias-controlled multiplex PCR. Concerning the study's data processing: Within the assay, amplification of reference gene primers was used to estimate how many nucleated cells each sample contained. To quantify the absolute abundance of each unique TCRbeta CDR3 rearrangement, sequence reads were collapsed and filtered. For each sample, productive Simpson clonality was calculated as the square root of Simpson's diversity index across productive rearrangements. Not all clones reach the TCRdb copy of this immuneACCESS table, which keeps in-frame sequences only. Checked studies attribute under half of the gap to unresolved V genes and leave the rest unexplained. The DNA was the basis for D and trimming; V, J and clone size are from that table. The sample yields approximately 300,000 clones; 85% were counted once. The ten largest clonotypes hold under 2% of the sample.

The receptor comes from a woman under 40 who had been exposed to COVID-19. Sequenced material: PBMCs or T cells enriched from blood (not recorded which).

The DNA sequence is TGTGCCAGTAGTACGCGCCGACAGGGTGGTAGTCAGCCCCAGCATTTT. This sequence encodes CASSTRRQGGSQPQHF. This sequence uses TRBV19 and TRBJ1-5, and TRBD1 aligns with 7 junction nucleotides. Unmatched junction bases come to 12, with V trimmed by 4 bases and J by 6 bases. The germline V gene (reference sequence) provides CDR1 LNHDA and CDR2 SQIVND. The CDR3 contains 16 residues, cysteine and phenylalanine counted. Only the CDR3 region is kept as DNA, spanning 48 bases read in frame from base 1.